This T cell receptor (beta chain) was obtained from a study of shared clonotypes between healthy human individuals (dated by TCRdb to 2020 to 2022). A note on the overall study: The cohort comprised two women and a few men aged 18 to 49 years. Each donor's leukapheresis produced roughly between roughly 0.85 and 10 billion PBMCs. To increase sequencing depth and limit assay-specific biases, TCR repertoire library preparation and sequencing were carried out by different laboratories using diverse techniques. For each donor, three plates each were used for CD4 naive and CD4 memory, two plates were used for CD8 naive, and one plate was used for CD8 memory. To estimate repertoire size and how much clonotypes are shared between individuals, the study performed deep sequencing of blood TCR repertoires from about five healthy adults. The paper's findings and limits, for the study overall: Incomplete sequencing was indicated by rarefaction of sorted-subset datasets, despite the large sequencing depth. Higher generation probabilities were observed for clonotypes shared by all four sorted-subset donors than for non-shared clonotypes. The genetic and exposure-history diversity represented was limited by the small number of donors. Sharing across a handful of donors was observed for around 5% of naive CD4, 3% to 3.5% of naive CD8, over 2% of memory CD4, and about 0.39% of memory CD8 clonotypes. Pairwise subsampling indicated that sequencing depth was expected to affect the degree of clonotype sharing among donors. Larger estimated clonotype richness was generally found for naive subsets than for memory subsets. Only blood was sampled, and tissue TCR repertoires likely differ from those in blood.

A word on this clone: It lacks a known antigen. No much larger clonotype is one base removed from it; base qualities were not supplied.

The donors were healthy, HIV-negative adults who had no recently reported acute infections or vaccinations. All donors were Caucasian adults living in Nashville, Tennessee, USA. CD4+ T cells were enriched through magnetic negative selection, after which naive cells were positively selected on CD45RA and the remaining negative fraction served as the memory subset. Blood was collected by leukapheresis, and PBMCs were isolated by Ficoll-Histopaque density gradient centrifugation and then cryopreserved in liquid nitrogen vapor phase. Purity and quantity of every magnetically sorted T cell population were checked by analytical flow cytometry. From each sorted fraction, genomic DNA was isolated and quantified by UV absorbance on a Nanodrop 2000c. TCR CDR3 regions were amplified from genomic DNA by multiplex PCR using the deep immunoSEQ assay. Extracted genomic DNA from each cell subset was distributed evenly across all wells of several immunoSEQ 96-well plates, and each plate was treated as a replicate. For sorted subsets, each replicate PCR was loaded with approximately 200 ng genomic DNA, equivalent to about 33,000 T cell genomes. Purified libraries were measured with a Qubit 3.0 fluorometer, size-checked on a Bioanalyzer 2100, and measured again with the KAPA Library Quantification kit. Each immunoSEQ 96-well plate was sequenced on its own single-read 150-cycle Illumina NextSeq 550 flow cell. As for the original processing: The immunoSEQ output contained only junctional sequences without quality scores, so filtering could not match that applied to full-length reads. Sequences were annotated with PyIR, a Python wrapper for IgBLAST v1.9, using IMGT germline references to assign V/J genes and CDR3. Reads were removed for weak V/J assignments (E-value above 1e-6), missing CDR3, stop codons, out-of-frame junctions, or ambiguous translated residues. V3J clonotypes were defined as sequences sharing the same inferred V gene, J gene, and CDR3 amino acid sequence. Percentage overlap between repertoires was calculated by dividing the number of shared unique clonotypes by the size of the smaller repertoire. Repertoire richness was assessed with RTK rarefaction, the Chao1 estimator, and Recon v2.1 estimates of unobserved clonotypes. Generation probabilities for all TCRbeta clonotypes obtained by the gDNA method from a few donors were computed using OLGA. In TCRdb, the immuneACCESS table is reduced to in-frame sequences with V and J assigned. These tables do not hold every clone; where another copy was compared, an unresolved V gene accounts for under half, and the others remain unexplained. V, J and clone size are taken as reported in that table, and D and trimming were inferred from the DNA itself. The sample includes some 2,100,000 clones, with approximately 94% observed a single time. Of the sample, approximately 0.13% is held by the ten largest clones.

Sequencing input: naive CD4+ T cells sorted from blood. This specimen's cell subset or site label, per the study, means: CD45RA+ positively selected. This TCR came from a man aged 18-30 years in good health.

The nucleotides read TGTGCCAGCAGTGCCCTCGACAGGGGGCGAGGGGTGAACACTGAAGCTTTCTTT. Its protein product is CASSALDRGRGVNTEAFF. The rearranged segments are TRBV25-1 and TRBJ1-1, with TRBD1 identical over 10 junction bases. V has 4 bases trimmed and J has 0 bases trimmed; junction bases matching no gene number 11. Based on the germline V gene, the CDR1 and CDR2 sequences are MGHDK and SYGVNS. The CDR3 covers 18 residues, taking in both the cysteine and the phenylalanine. Only the CDR3 portion is preserved as DNA: 54 bases, with reading frame beginning at the first base. When the CDR3 is completed using the reference TRBV25-1 and TRBJ1-1 genes on either side, the full variable domain is EADIYQTPRYLVIGTGKKITLECSQTMGHDKMYWYQQDPGMELHLIHYSYGVNSTEKGDLSSESTVSRIRTEHFPLTLESARPSHTSQYLCASSALDRGRGVNTEAFFGQGTRLTVV.